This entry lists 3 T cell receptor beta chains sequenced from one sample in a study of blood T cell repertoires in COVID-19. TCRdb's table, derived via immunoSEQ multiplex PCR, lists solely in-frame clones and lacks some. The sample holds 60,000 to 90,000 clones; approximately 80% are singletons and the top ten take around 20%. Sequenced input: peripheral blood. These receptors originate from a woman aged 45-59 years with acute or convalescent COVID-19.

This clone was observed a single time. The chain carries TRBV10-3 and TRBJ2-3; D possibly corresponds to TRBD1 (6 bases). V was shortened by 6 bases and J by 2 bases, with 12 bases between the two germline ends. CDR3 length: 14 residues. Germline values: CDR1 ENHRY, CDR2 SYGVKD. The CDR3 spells CAIRGAGVTDTQYF. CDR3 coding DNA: TGTGCCATCAGGGGGGCAGGGGTCACAGATACGCAGTATTTT.

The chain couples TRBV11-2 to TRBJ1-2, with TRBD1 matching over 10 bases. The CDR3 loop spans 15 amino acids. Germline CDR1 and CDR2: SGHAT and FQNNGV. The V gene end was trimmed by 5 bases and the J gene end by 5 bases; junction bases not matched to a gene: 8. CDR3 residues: CASSPNGGQGYGYTF. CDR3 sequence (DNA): TGTGCCAGCAGCCCCAACGGGGGACAGGGGTATGGCTACACCTTC.

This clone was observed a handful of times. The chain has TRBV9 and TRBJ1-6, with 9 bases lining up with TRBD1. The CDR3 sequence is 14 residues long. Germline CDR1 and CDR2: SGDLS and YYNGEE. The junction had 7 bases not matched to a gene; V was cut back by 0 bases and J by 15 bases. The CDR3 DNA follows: TGTGCCAGCAGCGTAGAAACAGGGGGCGGAGGCCTCCACTTT. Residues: CASSVETGGGGLHF. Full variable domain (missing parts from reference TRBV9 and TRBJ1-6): DSGVTQTPKHLITATGQRVTLRCSPRSGDLSVYWYQQSLDQGLQFLIQYYNGEERAKGNILERFSAQQFPDLHSELNLSSLELGDSALYFCASSVETGGGGLHFGNGTRLTVT.